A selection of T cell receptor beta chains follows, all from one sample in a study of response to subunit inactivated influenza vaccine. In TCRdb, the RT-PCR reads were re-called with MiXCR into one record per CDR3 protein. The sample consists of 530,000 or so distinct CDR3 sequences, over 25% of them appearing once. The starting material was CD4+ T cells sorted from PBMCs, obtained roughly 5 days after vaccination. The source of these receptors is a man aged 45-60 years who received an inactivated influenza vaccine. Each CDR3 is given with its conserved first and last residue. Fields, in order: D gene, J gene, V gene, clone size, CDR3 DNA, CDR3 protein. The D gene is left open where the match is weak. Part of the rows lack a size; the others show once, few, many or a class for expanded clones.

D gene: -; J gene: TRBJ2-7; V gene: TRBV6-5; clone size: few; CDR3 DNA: TGTGCCAGCAGTTACTCGTTTCGGGAGAAATACGAGCAGTACTTC; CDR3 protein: CASSYSFREKYEQYF
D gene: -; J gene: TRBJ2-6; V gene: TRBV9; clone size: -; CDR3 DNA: TGTGCCAGCAGCGTCGGTGGGGCCAACGTCCTGACTTTC; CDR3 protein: CASSVGGANVLTF
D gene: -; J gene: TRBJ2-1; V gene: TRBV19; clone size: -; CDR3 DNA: TGTGCCAGTAGTCCAGGCCGTTTGGGGGAGGTTTGGCAGTTCTTC; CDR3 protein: CASSPGRLGEVWQFF
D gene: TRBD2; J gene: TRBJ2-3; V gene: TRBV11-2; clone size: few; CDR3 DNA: TGTGCCAGCAGCTTCCTTAGGGCGGCTAGCGGGGTGTCAGATACGCAGTATTTT; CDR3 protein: CASSFLRAASGVSDTQYF
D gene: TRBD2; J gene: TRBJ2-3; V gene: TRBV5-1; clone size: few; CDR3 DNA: TGCGCCAGCAGCTTGGAGCGGGGGAGAGGAGATACGCAGTATTTT; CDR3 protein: CASSLERGRGDTQYF
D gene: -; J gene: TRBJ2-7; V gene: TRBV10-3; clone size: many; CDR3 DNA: TGTGCCATGTCATCTGGGGGGGCGGGGGACTACGAGCAGTACTTC; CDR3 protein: CAMSSGGAGDYEQYF
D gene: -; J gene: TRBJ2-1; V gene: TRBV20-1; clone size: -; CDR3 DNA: TGCAGTGCTAGAGCCCCGACGGTTCAGATCCACGAGCAGTTCTTC; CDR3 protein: CSARAPTVQIHEQFF
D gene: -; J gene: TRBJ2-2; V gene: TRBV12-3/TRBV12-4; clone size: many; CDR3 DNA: TGTGCCAGCAGTGGTAGGACAGTTACCGGGGAGCTGTTTTTT; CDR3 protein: CASSGRTVTGELFF
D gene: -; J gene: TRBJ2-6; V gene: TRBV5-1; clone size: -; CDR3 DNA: TGCGCCAGCAGCTTGGACAGGACAAGGGGGGCCAACGTCCTGACTTTC; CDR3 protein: CASSLDRTRGANVLTF
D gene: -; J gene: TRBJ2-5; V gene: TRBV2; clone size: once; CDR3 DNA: TGTGCCAGCAATGTCGACCAGCGGGAGACCCAGTACTTC; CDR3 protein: CASNVDQRETQYF
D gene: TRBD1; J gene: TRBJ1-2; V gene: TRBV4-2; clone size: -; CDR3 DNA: TGTGCCAGCAGCCAAGGGGGACAGGCGCTCTATGGCTACACCTTC; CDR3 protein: CASSQGGQALYGYTF
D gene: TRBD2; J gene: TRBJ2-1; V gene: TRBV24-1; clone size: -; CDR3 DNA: TGTGCCACCAGTGATGCCGGGACTATCTACAATGAGCAGTTCTTC; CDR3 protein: CATSDAGTIYNEQFF
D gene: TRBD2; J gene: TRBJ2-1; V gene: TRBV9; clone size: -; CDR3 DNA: TGTGCCAGCAGCGCCGAGCATAGCGGGAGGGCCAACAATGAGCAGTTCTTC; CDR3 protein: CASSAEHSGRANNEQFF
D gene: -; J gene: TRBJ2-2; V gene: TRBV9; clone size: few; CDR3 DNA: TGTGCCAGCAGCGTAGACAGCTATAACACCGGGGAGCTGTTTTTT; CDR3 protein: CASSVDSYNTGELFF
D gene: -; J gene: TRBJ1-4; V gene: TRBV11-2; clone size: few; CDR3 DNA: TGTGCCAGCAACGTAGGTTATAATGAAAAACTGTTTTTT; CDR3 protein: CASNVGYNEKLFF
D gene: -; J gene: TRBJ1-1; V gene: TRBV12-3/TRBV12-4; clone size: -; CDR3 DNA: TGTGCCAGCAGTCGCCGGACGGCGAACACTGAAGCTTTCTTT; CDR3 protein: CASSRRTANTEAFF
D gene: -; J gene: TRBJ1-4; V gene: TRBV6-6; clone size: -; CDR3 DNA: TGTGCCAGCAGTGACATCGGTGAAAAACTGTTTTTT; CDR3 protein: CASSDIGEKLFF
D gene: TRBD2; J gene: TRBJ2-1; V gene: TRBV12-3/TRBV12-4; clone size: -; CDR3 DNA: TGTGCCAGCAGTTTCATCATAACTAGCGGGGGGGCCCATGAGCAGTTCTTC; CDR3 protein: CASSFIITSGGAHEQFF
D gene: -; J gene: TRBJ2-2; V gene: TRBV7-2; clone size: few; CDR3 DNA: TGTGCCAGCAGCTCTAGCCGGGGGACCGGGGAGCTGTTTTTT; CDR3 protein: CASSSSRGTGELFF
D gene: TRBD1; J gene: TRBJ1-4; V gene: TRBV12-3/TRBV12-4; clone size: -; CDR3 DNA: TGTGCCAGCTCCCCGGGACAGGGTAGGGAAAAACTGTTTTTT; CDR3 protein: CASSPGQGREKLFF
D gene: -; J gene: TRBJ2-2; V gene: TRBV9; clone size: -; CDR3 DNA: TGTGCCAGCACCCGAGGGACTGGCGGGACTTTCACCGGGGAGCTGTTTTTT; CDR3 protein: CASTRGTGGTFTGELFF
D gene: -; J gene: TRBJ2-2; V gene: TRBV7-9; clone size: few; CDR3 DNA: TGTGCCAGCAGCCCCCCCGGCGGTGGGAGTACCGGGGAGCTGTTTTTT; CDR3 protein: CASSPPGGGSTGELFF
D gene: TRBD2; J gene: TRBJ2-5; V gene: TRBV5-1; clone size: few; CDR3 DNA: TGCGCCAGCAGCTTGGACACTAGCGGGTTACAGACCCAGTACTTC; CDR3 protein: CASSLDTSGLQTQYF
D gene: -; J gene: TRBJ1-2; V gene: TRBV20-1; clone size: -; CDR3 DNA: TGCAGTGCTAGTTATGGTCCCTCTTCACTCTATGGCTACACCTTC; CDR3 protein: CSASYGPSSLYGYTF
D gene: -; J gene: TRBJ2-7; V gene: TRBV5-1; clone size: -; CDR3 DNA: TGCGCCAGCAGCTTTTACTCCGGACCCTACGAGCAGTACTTC; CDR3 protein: CASSFYSGPYEQYF
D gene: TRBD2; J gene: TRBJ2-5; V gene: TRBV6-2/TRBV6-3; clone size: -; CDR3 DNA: TGTGCCAGTAGACTAGCGGGGAACTTGTACCAAGAGACCCAGTACTTC; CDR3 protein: CASRLAGNLYQETQYF